The present TCR beta chain was sequenced within a study of beta chain features in type 1 diabetes. About the research overall: Patients and healthy donors were similar in age, gender and cell yields.

This clone has a handful of counts. Investigators reverse transcribed all isolated RNA, so they sequenced expressed TCRB transcripts. Measured with immunoSEQ multiplex PCR; TCRdb has only the in-frame clones, and not every one. The sample lists 970,000 or so clones; 15% to 20% were seen once. V trimming: 3 bases; J trimming: 5 bases; junction bases outside the gene matches: 7. The CDR3 extends over 14 amino acids. CDR1 and CDR2 (germline): SGHDT, YYEEEE. The receptor was isolated from a woman under 30 in good health. The specimen sequenced was naive CD4+ T cells from blood. The V gene is TRBV5-6, the J gene TRBJ2-5, with TRBD1 matching 7 bases. The CDR3 spells CASSWGRGMETQYF. Written as DNA, the CDR3 is TGTGCCAGCAGCTGGGGCAGGGGGATGGAGACCCAGTACTTC.